The 8 T cell receptor beta chains below all came from one sample that was sequenced in a study of T-cell memory formation after mild COVID-19. TCRdb re-called the 5' RACE reads with MiXCR, one entry per CDR3 protein. The table records about 620,000 distinct CDR3 sequences, approximately 19% of them present only once. The sample consisted of PBMCs or a T cell subset sorted from them (not recorded which). These TCRs come from an adult woman who had mild COVID-19 (a few samples of this study predate the infection). Cell type and time point are not known.

This clonotype was observed a few times. The genes are TRBV14 and TRBJ2-1, with D tentatively TRBD2 (6 bases). In germline, CDR1 is SGHDN, CDR2 FVKESK. Trimming left V 0 bases short and J 8 bases short, with 14 bases between. The CDR3 loop spans 15 amino acids. CDR3 nucleotide sequence: TGTGCCAGCAGCCAAGATTTTCTAGCGCGCGATGAGCAGTTCTTC. Residues: CASSQDFLARDEQFF.

Only a few counts were recorded for this clonotype. The chain combines TRBV11-1 with TRBJ2-3, with a tentative D call TRBD2 (6 bases). The CDR3 loop spans 15 amino acids. V was clipped by 3 bases and J by 0 bases, with 10 bases between them. Germline V gives CDR1 SGHAT, CDR2 FQDESV (reference sequence). CDR3 sequence: CASSLQSGSTDTQYF. CDR3 DNA: TGTGCCAGCAGCTTGCAGAGCGGGAGCACAGATACGCAGTATTTT.

This clonotype was seen only a few times. The chain uses TRBV7-2 and TRBJ2-3; D is ambiguous. CDR3 length equals 16 residues. The ends were cut back, 3 bases at V and 0 bases at J, with 13 bases in the middle. Germline V gene lookup returns CDR1 SGHTA and CDR2 FQGNSA. This CDR3 is CASSFGPGASTDTQYF. The CDR3 nucleotides read TGTGCCAGCAGCTTTGGTCCGGGTGCTAGCACAGATACGCAGTATTTT. The full variable domain, with the rest looked up from reference TRBV7-2 and TRBJ2-3, is GAGVSQSPSNKVTEKGKDVELRCDPISGHTALYWYRQSLGQGLEFLIYFQGNSAPDKSGLPSDRFSAERTGGSVSTLTIQRTQQEDSAVYLCASSFGPGASTDTQYFGPGTRLTVL.

This chain joins TRBV9 and TRBJ2-2; possible D gene TRBD1, 5 bases. Between the trimmed V and J ends, which lost 5 bases and 0 bases, there was a span of 14 bases. The CDR3 extends over 16 amino acids. In germline, CDR1 is SGDLS, CDR2 YYNGEE. The chain's CDR3 is CASSTTGSPNTGELFF. The CDR3 DNA sequence: TGTGCCAGCAGTACTACAGGAAGCCCGAACACCGGGGAGCTGTTTTTT.

This clonotype was detected only a few times. V gene TRBV3-1 combines with J gene TRBJ1-5; 7 nucleotides match TRBD1. Per the germline V gene, CDR1 is LGHDT and CDR2 is YNNKEL (reference sequence). There are 14 residues in the CDR3. The V and J ends lost 4 bases and 9 bases, in that order; junction bases with no gene match: 9. The CDR3 loop reads CASSPGTEVRPQHF. CDR3 DNA: TGTGCCAGCAGCCCCGGGACAGAAGTCCGGCCCCAGCATTTT.

This clonotype was observed a handful of times. Just one base apart from a much larger clone, this may be a read error. The rearrangement uses TRBV11-3 and TRBJ2-2; D perhaps matches TRBD2 (5 bases). This CDR3 spans 13 amino acids. Germline assignment: CDR1 SGHNT and CDR2 YENEEA. Trimming shortened V by 5 bases and J by 6 bases, and 10 bases separated the two germline ends. The CDR3 spells CASSRLGAGELFF. In DNA form, the CDR3 reads TGTGCCAGCAGCCGCCTCGGGGCCGGGGAGCTGTTTTTT.

This clonotype was observed a few times. The rearrangement links TRBV4-1 to TRBJ1-1, with 9 bases identical to TRBD1. V gave up 4 bases and J gave up 10 bases; unmatched junction bases: 4. From germline, CDR1 is MGHRA and CDR2 YSYEKL. CDR3 length equals 12 residues. The CDR3 region is CASSPIQGAAFF. The CDR3 DNA reads TGCGCCAGCAGCCCCATACAGGGGGCAGCTTTCTTT.

This clonotype was seen more than once but under ten times. This chain links TRBV12-3 or TRBV12-4 with TRBJ2-7, with 7 positions matching TRBD2. J was trimmed by 9 bases and V by 3 bases; bases with no gene match: 11. CDR3 length: 14 amino acids. CDR3: CASSFGTNAVGQYF. CDR3 coding DNA: TGTGCCAGCAGTTTCGGGACTAACGCTGTCGGGCAGTACTTC.